A selection of T cell receptor beta chains follows, all from one sample in a study of blood T cells in healthy people across ages. MiXCR, applied by TCRdb to the 5' RACE reads, yields one record per CDR3 protein. The sample holds some 1.4 million distinct CDR3 sequences; about 40% are singletons and the top ten take 7.9%. What was sequenced was blood. The receptors come from a woman in her late teens or twenties in good health. Each CDR3 is given with its conserved first and last residue. The order of the fields is V gene, clone size, J gene, CDR3 protein. Expanded clones are given a class, and other clones once, few, many or no size at all.

v_gene: TRBV9
abundance: .
j_gene: TRBJ2-5
CDR3aa: CASSVEGQGETQYF

v_gene: TRBV5-1
abundance: .
j_gene: TRBJ2-2
CDR3aa: CASSPGPQGGGTGELFF

v_gene: TRBV6-6
abundance: few
j_gene: TRBJ2-4
CDR3aa: CASSAGTPIAKNIQYF

v_gene: TRBV30
abundance: .
j_gene: TRBJ2-1
CDR3aa: CAWRGPGRGSYNEQFF

v_gene: TRBV20-1
abundance: .
j_gene: TRBJ2-7
CDR3aa: CSAKVHGTYSYEQYF

v_gene: TRBV25-1
abundance: .
j_gene: TRBJ2-7
CDR3aa: CASSGGGPREQYF

v_gene: TRBV4-1
abundance: few
j_gene: TRBJ2-1
CDR3aa: CASSQDAGVIGEQFF

v_gene: TRBV6-1
abundance: .
j_gene: TRBJ1-5
CDR3aa: CASSGSRTGAYEPQHF

v_gene: TRBV7-7
abundance: once
j_gene: TRBJ2-5
CDR3aa: CASSRSSGGAGEQYF

v_gene: TRBV12-3/TRBV12-4
abundance: .
j_gene: TRBJ2-7
CDR3aa: CASSSTGLAGVGEQYF

v_gene: TRBV6-2/TRBV6-3
abundance: .
j_gene: TRBJ1-2
CDR3aa: CASSFKAYYGYTF

v_gene: TRBV7-9
abundance: .
j_gene: TRBJ2-3
CDR3aa: CASSSSSGGLDTQYF

v_gene: TRBV6-5
abundance: .
j_gene: TRBJ2-1
CDR3aa: CASRPTGSVQETQFF

v_gene: TRBV13
abundance: .
j_gene: TRBJ1-2
CDR3aa: CASSLRGQGNYGYTF

v_gene: TRBV6-5
abundance: .
j_gene: TRBJ2-4
CDR3aa: CASSYSGKNIQYF

v_gene: TRBV6-2/TRBV6-3
abundance: .
j_gene: .
CDR3aa: CATAARGTGGNEQYF

v_gene: TRBV27
abundance: .
j_gene: TRBJ2-3
CDR3aa: CASRLRGGGDTQYF

v_gene: TRBV7-2
abundance: few
j_gene: TRBJ2-5
CDR3aa: CASSALGETQYF

v_gene: TRBV3-1
abundance: .
j_gene: TRBJ2-5
CDR3aa: CASSQSLAGSETQYF

v_gene: TRBV2
abundance: .
j_gene: TRBJ2-7
CDR3aa: CASSQSLAGGDEQYF

v_gene: TRBV6-5
abundance: once
j_gene: TRBJ1-2
CDR3aa: CASTGAGSYYGYTF

v_gene: TRBV11-1
abundance: .
j_gene: TRBJ2-5
CDR3aa: CASSFSALARETQYF

v_gene: TRBV30
abundance: few
j_gene: TRBJ2-6
CDR3aa: CAWSGRGANVLTF

v_gene: TRBV29-1
abundance: .
j_gene: TRBJ1-5
CDR3aa: CSAGGLSNQPQHF

v_gene: TRBV4-1
abundance: few
j_gene: TRBJ1-2
CDR3aa: CASSQVAAPNYGYTF